Presented here are 3 T cell receptor beta chains from one specimen sequenced in a study of PD-1 blockade in classical Hodgkin lymphoma. TCRdb keeps only in-frame clones here, not all; method: immunoSEQ multiplex PCR. The repertoire consists of 100,000 or so clones, with 89% occurring once and the leading ten covering 15% to 20%. Documented time point: cycle 4 day 1 (C4D1), after 5 to 7 weeks of nivolumab. Every patient had relapsed following autologous stem cell transplantation, and cohorts differed in brentuximab vedotin exposure. This material consisted of peripheral blood mononuclear cells (PBMCs), taken before the fourth cycle of nivolumab. Every receptor here comes from a human donor with classical Hodgkin lymphoma.

This rearrangement joins TRBV6-5 to TRBJ1-4; D uncertain. Looked up from germline, CDR1 is MNHEY and CDR2 is SVGAGI. The germline V and J ends were trimmed by 4 bases and 1 base, with 10 bases remaining between them. The CDR3 consists of 15 residues. The CDR3 sequence is CASSSGPGTNEKLFF. The CDR3 DNA sequence: TGTGCCAGCAGTTCAGGACCCGGAACTAATGAAAAACTGTTTTTT.

This chain joins TRBV29-1 and TRBJ1-1; D gene ambiguous. The CDR3 is made up of 12 amino acids. Germline V gene lookup returns CDR1 SQVTM and CDR2 ANQGSEA. Trimming removed 1 base from V and 5 bases from J, with 8 bases in between. CDR3: CSVEGEWTEAFF. As DNA, the CDR3 is TGCAGCGTTGAAGGGGAATGGACTGAAGCTTTCTTT.

The chain joins TRBV2 to TRBJ2-2, with D unresolved. CDR3 length: 11 residues. CDR1 is SNHLY, CDR2 FYNNEI, per germline. Trimming left V 8 bases short and J 3 bases short, with 4 bases between. The CDR3 sequence: CASGYTGELFF. The CDR3 coding sequence is TGTGCCAGCGGCTACACCGGGGAGCTGTTTTTT.